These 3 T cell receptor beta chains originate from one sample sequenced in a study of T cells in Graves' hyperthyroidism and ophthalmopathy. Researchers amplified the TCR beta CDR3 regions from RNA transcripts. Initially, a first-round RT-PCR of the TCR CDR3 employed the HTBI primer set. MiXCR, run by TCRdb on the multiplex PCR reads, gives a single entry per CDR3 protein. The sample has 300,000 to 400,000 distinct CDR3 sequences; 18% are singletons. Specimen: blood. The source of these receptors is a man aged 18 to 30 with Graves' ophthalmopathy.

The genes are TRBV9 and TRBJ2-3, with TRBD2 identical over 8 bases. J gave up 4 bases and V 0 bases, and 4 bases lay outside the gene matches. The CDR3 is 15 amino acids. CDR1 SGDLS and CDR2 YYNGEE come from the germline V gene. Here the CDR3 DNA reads TGTGCCAGCAGCGTAGCCCGCGGGGGGCCAGATACGCAGTATTTT. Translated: CASSVARGGPDTQYF.

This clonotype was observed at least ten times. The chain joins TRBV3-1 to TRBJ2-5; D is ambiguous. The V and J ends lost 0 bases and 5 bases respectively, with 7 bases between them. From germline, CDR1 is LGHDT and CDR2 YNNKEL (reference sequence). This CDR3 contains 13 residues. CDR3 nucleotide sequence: TGTGCCAGCAGCCAAGATAGTTGGGAGACCCAGTACTTC. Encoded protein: CASSQDSWETQYF.

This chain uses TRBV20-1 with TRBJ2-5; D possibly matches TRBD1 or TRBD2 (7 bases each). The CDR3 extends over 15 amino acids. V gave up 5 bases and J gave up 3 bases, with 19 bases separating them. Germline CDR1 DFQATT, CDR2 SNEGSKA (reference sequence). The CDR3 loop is CSAENTGDYEETQYF. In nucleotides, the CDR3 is TGCAGTGCTGAAAACACAGGGGACTACGAAGAGACCCAGTACTTC.